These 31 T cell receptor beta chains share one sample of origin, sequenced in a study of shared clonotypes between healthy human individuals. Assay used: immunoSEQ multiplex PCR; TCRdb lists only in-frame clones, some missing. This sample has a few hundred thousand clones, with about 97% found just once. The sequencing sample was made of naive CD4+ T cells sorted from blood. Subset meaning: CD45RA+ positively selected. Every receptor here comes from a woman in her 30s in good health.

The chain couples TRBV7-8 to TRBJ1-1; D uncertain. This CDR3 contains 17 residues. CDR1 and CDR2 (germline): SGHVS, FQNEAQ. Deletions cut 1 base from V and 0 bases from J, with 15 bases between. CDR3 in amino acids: CASSLGRKNILNTEAFF. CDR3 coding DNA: TGTGCCAGCAGCTTAGGACGGAAAAACATACTGAACACTGAAGCTTTCTTT.

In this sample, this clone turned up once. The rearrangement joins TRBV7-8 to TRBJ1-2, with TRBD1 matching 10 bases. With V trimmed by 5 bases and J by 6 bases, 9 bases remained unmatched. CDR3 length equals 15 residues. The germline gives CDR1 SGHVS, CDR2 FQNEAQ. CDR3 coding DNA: TGTGCCAGCAGCCTCCAACGGACAGGGGGAGATGGCTACACCTTC. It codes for CASSLQRTGGDGYTF.

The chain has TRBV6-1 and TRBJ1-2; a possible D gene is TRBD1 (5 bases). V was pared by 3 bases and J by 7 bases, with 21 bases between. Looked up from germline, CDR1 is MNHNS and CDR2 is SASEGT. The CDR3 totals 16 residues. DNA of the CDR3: TGTGCCAGCAGTGACCTATCCGGCACAGGTTTAGGTGGCTACACCTTC. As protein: CASSDLSGTGLGGYTF.

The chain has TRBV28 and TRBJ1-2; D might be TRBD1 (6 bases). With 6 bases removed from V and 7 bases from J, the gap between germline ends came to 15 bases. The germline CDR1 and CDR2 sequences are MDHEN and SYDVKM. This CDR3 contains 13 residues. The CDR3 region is CASSVRGRAGYTF. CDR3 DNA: TGTGCCAGCAGCGTTCGGGGGCGAGCTGGCTACACCTTC.

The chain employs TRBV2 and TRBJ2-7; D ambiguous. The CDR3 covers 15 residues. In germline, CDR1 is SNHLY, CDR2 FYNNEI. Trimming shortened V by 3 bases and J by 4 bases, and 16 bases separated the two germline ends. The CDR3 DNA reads TGTGCCAGCAGTGATAATGGGGTCAGTTTGTACGAGCAGTACTTC. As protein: CASSDNGVSLYEQYF.

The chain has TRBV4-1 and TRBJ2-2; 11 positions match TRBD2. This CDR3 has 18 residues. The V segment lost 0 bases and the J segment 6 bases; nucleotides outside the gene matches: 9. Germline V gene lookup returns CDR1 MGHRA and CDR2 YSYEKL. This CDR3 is CASSQDVTSGIYAGELFF. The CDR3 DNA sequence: TGCGCCAGCAGCCAAGACGTGACTAGCGGGATATATGCCGGGGAGCTGTTTTTT.

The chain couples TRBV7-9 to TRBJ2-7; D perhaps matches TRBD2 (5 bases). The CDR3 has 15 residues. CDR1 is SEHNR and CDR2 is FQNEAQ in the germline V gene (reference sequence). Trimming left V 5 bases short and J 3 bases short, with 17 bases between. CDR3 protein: CASSEGSVLDYEQYF. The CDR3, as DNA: TGTGCCAGCAGCGAGGGATCAGTCTTAGACTACGAGCAGTACTTC.

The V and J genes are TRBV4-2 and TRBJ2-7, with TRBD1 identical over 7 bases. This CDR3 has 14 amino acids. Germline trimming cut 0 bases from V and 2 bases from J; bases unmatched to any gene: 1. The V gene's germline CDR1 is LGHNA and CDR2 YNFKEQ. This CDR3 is CASSQEQGPYEQYF. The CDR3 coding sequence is TGTGCCAGCAGCCAAGAACAGGGGCCCTACGAGCAGTACTTC.

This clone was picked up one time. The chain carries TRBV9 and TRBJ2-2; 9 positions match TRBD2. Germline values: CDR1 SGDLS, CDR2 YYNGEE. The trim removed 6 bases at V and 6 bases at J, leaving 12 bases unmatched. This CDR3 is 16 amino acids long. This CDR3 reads CASNSLKVAGAGELFF. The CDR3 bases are TGTGCCAGCAACTCCCTCAAGGTAGCGGGAGCCGGGGAGCTGTTTTTT.

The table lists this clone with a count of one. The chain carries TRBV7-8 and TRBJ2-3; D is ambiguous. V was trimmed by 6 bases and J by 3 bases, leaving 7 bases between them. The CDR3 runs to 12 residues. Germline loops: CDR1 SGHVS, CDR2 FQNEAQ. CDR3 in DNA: TGTGCCAGCAGTTTCGCGACAGATACGCAGTATTTT. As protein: CASSFATDTQYF.

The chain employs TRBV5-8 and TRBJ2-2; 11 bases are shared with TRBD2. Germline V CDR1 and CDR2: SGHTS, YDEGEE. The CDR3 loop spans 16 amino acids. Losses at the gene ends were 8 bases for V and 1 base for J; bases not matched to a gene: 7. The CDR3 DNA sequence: TGTGCCAGGGGTCCACTAGCGGGAGTGAACACCGGGGAGCTGTTTTTT. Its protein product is CARGPLAGVNTGELFF.

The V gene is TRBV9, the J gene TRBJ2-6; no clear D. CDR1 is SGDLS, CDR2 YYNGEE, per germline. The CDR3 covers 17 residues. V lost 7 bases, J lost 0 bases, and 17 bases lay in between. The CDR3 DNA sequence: TGTGCCAGCCACCCGGTTACTGCACGCTCTGGGGCCAACGTCCTGACTTTC. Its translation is CASHPVTARSGANVLTF.

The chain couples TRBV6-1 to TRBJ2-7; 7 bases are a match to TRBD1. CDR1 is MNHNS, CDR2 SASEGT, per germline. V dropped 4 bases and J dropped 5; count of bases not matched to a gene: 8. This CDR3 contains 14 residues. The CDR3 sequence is CASSGRGGHHEQYF. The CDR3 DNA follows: TGTGCCAGCAGTGGGAGAGGGGGCCACCACGAGCAGTACTTC.

CDR3 nucleotide sequence: TGTGCCAGCAGAAGGGACACTACTAACTATGGCTACACCTTC. It specifies CASRRDTTNYGYTF. The chain recombines TRBV2 with TRBJ1-2, with D perhaps TRBD1 (6 bases). The CDR3 has 14 amino acids. The germline CDR1 and CDR2 sequences are SNHLY and FYNNEI. V gave up 6 bases and J gave up 0 bases, with 11 bases separating them.

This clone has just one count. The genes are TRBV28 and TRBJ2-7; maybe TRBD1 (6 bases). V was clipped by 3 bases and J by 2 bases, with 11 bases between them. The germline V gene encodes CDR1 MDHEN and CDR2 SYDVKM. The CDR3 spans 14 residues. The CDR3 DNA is TGTGCCAGCAGTTTCGGGACACCACCCTACGAGCAGTACTTC. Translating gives CASSFGTPPYEQYF.

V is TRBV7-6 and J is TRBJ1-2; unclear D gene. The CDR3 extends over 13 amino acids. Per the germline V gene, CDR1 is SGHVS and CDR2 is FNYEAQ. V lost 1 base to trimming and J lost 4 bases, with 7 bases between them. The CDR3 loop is CASSLGQRYGYTF. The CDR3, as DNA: TGTGCCAGCAGCTTAGGTCAACGCTATGGCTACACCTTC.

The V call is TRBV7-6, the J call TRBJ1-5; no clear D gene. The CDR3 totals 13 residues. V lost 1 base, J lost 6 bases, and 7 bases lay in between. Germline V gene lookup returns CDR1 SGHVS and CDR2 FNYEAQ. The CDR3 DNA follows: TGTGCCAGCAGCTTAGTGCGTAGTCAGCCCCAGCATTTT. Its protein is CASSLVRSQPQHF.

The CDR3 reads CASRRESYEQYF. CDR3 sequence (DNA): TGCGCCAGCAGGCGAGAGTCCTACGAGCAGTACTTC. This chain uses TRBV5-1 with TRBJ2-7; unclear D gene. CDR1 and CDR2 (germline): SGHRS, YFSETQ. This CDR3 comprises 12 residues. V shed 5 bases and J shed 1 base, with 7 bases lying between them.

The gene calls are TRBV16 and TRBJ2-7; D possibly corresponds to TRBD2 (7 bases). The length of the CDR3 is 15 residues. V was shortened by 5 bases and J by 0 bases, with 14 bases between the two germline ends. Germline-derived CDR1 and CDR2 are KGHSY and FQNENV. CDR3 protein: CASSEGGASSYEQYF. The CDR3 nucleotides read TGTGCCAGCAGCGAGGGGGGGGCCAGCTCCTACGAGCAGTACTTC.

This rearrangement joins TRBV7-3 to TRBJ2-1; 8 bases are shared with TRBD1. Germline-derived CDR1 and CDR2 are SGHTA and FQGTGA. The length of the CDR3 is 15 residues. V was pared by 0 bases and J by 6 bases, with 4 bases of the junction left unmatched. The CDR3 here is CASSLTGTGPNEQFF. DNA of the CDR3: TGTGCCAGCAGCTTAACAGGGACAGGTCCCAATGAGCAGTTCTTC.

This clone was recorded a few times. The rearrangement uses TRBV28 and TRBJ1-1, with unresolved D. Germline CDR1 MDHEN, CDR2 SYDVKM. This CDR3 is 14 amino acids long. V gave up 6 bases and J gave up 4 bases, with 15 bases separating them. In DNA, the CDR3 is TGTGCCAGCAGGCCTTCCAGTGGTGGCACTGAAGCTTTCTTT. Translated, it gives CASRPSSGGTEAFF. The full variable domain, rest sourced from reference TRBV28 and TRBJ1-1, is DVKVTQSSRYLVKRTGEKVFLECVQDMDHENMFWYRQDPGLGLRLIYFSYDVKMKEKGDIPEGYSVSREKKERFSLILESASTNQTSMYLCASRPSSGGTEAFFGQGTRLTVV.

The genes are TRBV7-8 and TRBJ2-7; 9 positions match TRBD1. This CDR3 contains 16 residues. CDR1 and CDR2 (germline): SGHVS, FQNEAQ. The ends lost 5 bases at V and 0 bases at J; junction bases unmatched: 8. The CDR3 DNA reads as TGTGCCAGCAGCCGAAGGGACAGGGATTACTCCTACGAGCAGTACTTC. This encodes CASSRRDRDYSYEQYF.

The CDR3 reads CASSNEGLYGYTF. The CDR3 nucleotides are TGTGCCAGCAGCAACGAGGGGCTCTATGGCTACACCTTC. J is TRBJ1-2 and V is TRBV6-5; perhaps TRBD1 as D (5 bases). V lost 6 bases and J lost 4, with 12 bases in between. The CDR3 has 13 residues. In germline, CDR1 is MNHEY, CDR2 SVGAGI.

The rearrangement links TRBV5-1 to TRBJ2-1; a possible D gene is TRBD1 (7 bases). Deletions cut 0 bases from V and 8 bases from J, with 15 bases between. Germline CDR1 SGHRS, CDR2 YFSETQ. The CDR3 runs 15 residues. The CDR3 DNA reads TGCGCCAGCAGCTTGGTGTCAGGGGGGTCTTATGAGCAGTTCTTC. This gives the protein CASSLVSGGSYEQFF. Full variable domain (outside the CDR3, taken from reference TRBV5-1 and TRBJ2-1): KAGVTQTPRYLIKTRGQQVTLSCSPISGHRSVSWYQQTPGQGLQFLFEYFSETQRNKGNFPGRFSGRQFSNSRSEMNVSTLELGDSALYLCASSLVSGGSYEQFFGPGTRLTVL.

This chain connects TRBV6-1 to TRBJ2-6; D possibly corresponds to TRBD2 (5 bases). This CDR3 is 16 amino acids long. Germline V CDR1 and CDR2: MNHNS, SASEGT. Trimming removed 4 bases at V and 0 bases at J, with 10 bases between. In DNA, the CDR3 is TGTGCCAGCAGTGCAGGACGGGACTCTGGGGCCAACGTCCTGACTTTC. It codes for CASSAGRDSGANVLTF.

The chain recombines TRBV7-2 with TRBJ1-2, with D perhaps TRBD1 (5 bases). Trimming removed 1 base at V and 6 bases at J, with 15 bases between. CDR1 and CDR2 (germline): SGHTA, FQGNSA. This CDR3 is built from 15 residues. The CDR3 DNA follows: TGTGCCAGCAGCTTAGACGCCTCTGCAGGGCATGGCTACACCTTC. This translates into CASSLDASAGHGYTF.

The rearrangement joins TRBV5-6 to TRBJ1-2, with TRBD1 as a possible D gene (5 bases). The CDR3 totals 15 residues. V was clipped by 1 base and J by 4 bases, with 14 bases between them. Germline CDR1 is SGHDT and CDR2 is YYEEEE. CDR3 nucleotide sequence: TGTGCCAGCAGCTTGTATGACAGATCAGGCTATGGCTACACCTTC. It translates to CASSLYDRSGYGYTF.

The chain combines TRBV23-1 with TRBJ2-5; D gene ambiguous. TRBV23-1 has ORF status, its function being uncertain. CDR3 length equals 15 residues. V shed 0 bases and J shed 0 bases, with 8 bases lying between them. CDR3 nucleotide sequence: TGCGCCAGCAGTCAATCGTGCCTAAACCAAGAGACCCAGTACTTC. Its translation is CASSQSCLNQETQYF.

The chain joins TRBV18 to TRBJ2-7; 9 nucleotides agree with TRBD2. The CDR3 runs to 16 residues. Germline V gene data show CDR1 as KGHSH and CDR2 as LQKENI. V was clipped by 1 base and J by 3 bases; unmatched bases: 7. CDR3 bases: TGTGCCAGCTCACCACATGGCGGGAGGGCCCTCTACGAGCAGTACTTC. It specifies CASSPHGGRALYEQYF.

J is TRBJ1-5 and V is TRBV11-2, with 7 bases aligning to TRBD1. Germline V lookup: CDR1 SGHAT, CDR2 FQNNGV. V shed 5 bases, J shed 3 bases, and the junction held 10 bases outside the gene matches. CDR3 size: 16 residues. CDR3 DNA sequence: TGTGCCAGCAGCGAGTGGACAGGCGTAAACAATCAGCCCCAGCATTTT. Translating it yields CASSEWTGVNNQPQHF.

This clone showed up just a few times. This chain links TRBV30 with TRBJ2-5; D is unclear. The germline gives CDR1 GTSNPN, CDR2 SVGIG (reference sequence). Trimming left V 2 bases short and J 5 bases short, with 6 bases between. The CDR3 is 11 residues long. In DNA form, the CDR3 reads TGTGCCTGGAGTAATGGGGAGACCCAGTACTTC. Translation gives CAWSNGETQYF.